The TCR beta chain under discussion was sequenced for a study of memory CD4+ T cells and cytomegalovirus serostatus. The sort gate was single viable CD3+CD4+CD8-CD45RO+ cells for memory CD4+ T cells. Trimming took 5 bases from V and 0 from J; bases not matched to a gene: 18. The CDR3 consists of 21 residues. Germline V gene data show CDR1 as MDHEN and CDR2 as SYDVKM. Only in-frame clones appear in the TCRdb table, and some are missing; sequencing was by immunoSEQ multiplex PCR. This sample has 70,000 or so clones; 60% to 80% occur once, and the top ten carry 2.5% to 3%. What was sequenced was memory CD4+ T cells from blood. The origin of this receptor is an adult in good health and CMV-seropositive. J is TRBJ2-1 and V is TRBV28; TRBD2 matches 11 bases. The CDR3 bases are TGTGCCAGCAGTCGAAACGGGTGGGCTAGCGGGGGGTCTAGCTCCTACAATGAGCAGTTCTTC. This encodes CASSRNGWASGGSSSYNEQFF.